The 21 T cell receptor beta chains below come from one sample, sequenced in a study of blood T cells in healthy people across ages. With a J-beta primer mix and a sample-barcoded 5' primer, a second PCR ran about 7 to 12 cycles. TCRdb fed the 5' RACE reads into MiXCR, producing one record per CDR3 protein. The data contain about 1.5 million distinct CDR3 sequences, roughly 43% of them singletons. Sequenced sample: blood. Every receptor here comes from a woman aged 18-29 years in good health.

V gene TRBV20-1 combines with J gene TRBJ2-1; 12 nucleotides agree with TRBD2. V lost 5 bases and J lost 0; bases outside the gene matches: 5. CDR1 and CDR2 from the germline V gene are DFQATT and SNEGSKA (reference sequence). The length of the CDR3 is 16 residues. The CDR3 loop is CSARTSGASSYNEQFF. The CDR3 nucleotides are TGCAGTGCTCGGACTAGCGGGGCCAGCTCCTACAATGAGCAGTTCTTC.

The chain employs TRBV20-1 and TRBJ2-1, with 9 positions matching TRBD2. The J call is uncertain, as TRBJ2-7 better fits the DNA end. CDR3 length: 14 amino acids. Germline lookup yields CDR1 DFQATT and CDR2 SNEGSKA (reference sequence). CDR3 sequence reads: CSASAGGVYNEQYF. The CDR3, as DNA: TGCAGTGCTAGTGCGGGAGGGGTTTACAATGAGCAGTACTTC.

This clonotype occurred once. The chain joins TRBV12-3 or TRBV12-4 to TRBJ2-7; the D gene is possibly TRBD1 (6 bases). Trimming took off 6 bases at V and 7 bases at J, with 28 bases between the two ends. This CDR3 spans 17 amino acids. The DNA of the CDR3 is TGTGCCAGCAGCTTTGGCCAATTTACAGGGTTTCTGGGTGAGCAGTACTTC. As protein: CASSFGQFTGFLGEQYF.

The chain couples TRBV14 to TRBJ2-1; D gene uncertain. V dropped 1 base and J dropped 2 bases, with 15 bases sitting between them. The CDR3 consists of 17 residues. Germline V gene data show CDR1 as SGHDN and CDR2 as FVKESK. CDR3 bases: TGTGCCAGCAGCCAAGCAGTAGGGCCCTCTACCTACAATGAGCAGTTCTTC. This gives the protein CASSQAVGPSTYNEQFF.

This chain uses TRBV5-1 with TRBJ1-2; D unresolved. Germline CDR1 and CDR2: SGHRS and YFSETQ. This CDR3 region has 15 residues. V lost 4 bases, J lost 0 bases, and 13 bases lay in between. The DNA for the CDR3 is TGCGCCAGCAGCCCAGGACCGCCCCCTAACTATGGCTACACCTTC. It specifies CASSPGPPPNYGYTF. Variable domain in full (rest from reference TRBV5-1 and TRBJ1-2): KAGVTQTPRYLIKTRGQQVTLSCSPISGHRSVSWYQQTPGQGLQFLFEYFSETQRNKGNFPGRFSGRQFSNSRSEMNVSTLELGDSALYLCASSPGPPPNYGYTFGSGTRLTVV.

This chain connects TRBV6-5 to TRBJ1-1; D uncertain. V was clipped by 0 bases and J by 2 bases, with 7 bases between them. The CDR3 sequence is 14 residues long. From germline, CDR1 is MNHEY and CDR2 SVGAGI. CDR3 residues: CASSYSPVNTEAFF. CDR3 sequence (DNA): TGTGCCAGCAGTTACTCGCCGGTAAACACTGAAGCTTTCTTT.

This clonotype has a handful of counts. V gene TRBV9 combines with J gene TRBJ1-2; D perhaps matches TRBD1 (5 bases). Germline CDR1 SGDLS, CDR2 YYNGEE. CDR3 size: 12 residues. V lost 7 bases, J lost 5 bases, and 12 bases lay in between. The DNA of the CDR3 is TGTGCCAGCTCTGGGGAGGGGTATGGCTACACCTTC. The encoded protein is CASSGEGYGYTF.

This clonotype was counted a few times. The chain couples TRBV24-1 to TRBJ2-1; no clear D gene. V was clipped by 2 bases and J by 0 bases, with 7 bases between them. The germline CDR1 and CDR2 sequences are KGHDR and SFDVKD. The CDR3 has 15 residues. CDR3 coding DNA: TGTGCCACCAGTGATTGGGCTTACTCCTACAATGAGCAGTTCTTC. Protein: CATSDWAYSYNEQFF.

V usage is TRBV2 and J usage is TRBJ1-6; TRBD1 agrees at 9 bases. Per germline, CDR1 SNHLY and CDR2 FYNNEI. V lost 7 bases, J lost 6 bases, and 4 bases stayed unmatched. The CDR3 extends over 14 amino acids. In DNA form, the CDR3 reads TGTGCCAGCATCCCGGGACAGGGTAATTCACCCCTCCACTTT. Amino acid sequence: CASIPGQGNSPLHF.

There are a few counts of this clonotype. V usage is TRBV5-1 and J usage is TRBJ2-1, with D hard to call. Matching the DNA end better, TRBJ2-7 makes the J call doubtful. Germline loops: CDR1 SGHRS, CDR2 YFSETQ. This CDR3 comprises 19 residues. The CDR3 is CASSFSIRRGQSSYNEQYF. The CDR3 DNA sequence: TGCGCCAGCAGCTTCTCCATCCGACGTGGCCAAAGCTCCTACAATGAGCAGTACTTC.

The CDR3 nucleotides read TGCAGCGTTGACGGAGCCGGGCACGAGCAGTACTTC. Residues: CSVDGAGHEQYF. The chain recombines TRBV29-1 with TRBJ2-5; D is uncertain. With the DNA end fitting TRBJ2-7 better, the J assignment may be wrong. Germline lookup yields CDR1 SQVTM and CDR2 ANQGSEA. The CDR3 runs to 12 residues.

This clonotype was seen many times. V gene TRBV29-1 combines with J gene TRBJ2-7, with 10 bases identical to TRBD1. CDR1 and CDR2 (germline): SQVTM, ANQGSEA. The CDR3 runs 16 residues. The V and J ends lost 0 bases and 0 bases, in that order; junction bases with no gene match: 5. CDR3 DNA: TGCAGCGTTGAAGATCGGGACAGGGGTTACTCCTACGAGCAGTACTTC. This sequence encodes CSVEDRDRGYSYEQYF.

This clonotype showed up just a few times. The chain combines TRBV4-1 with TRBJ2-5, with D unclear. The J call may not be correct, given that the DNA end is closer to TRBJ2-7. Germline V gene data show CDR1 as MGHRA and CDR2 as YSYEKL. There are 16 residues in the CDR3. CDR3 nucleotide sequence: TGCGCCAGCAGCCAAGACCCCCCGAGCTTTCTCGACGAGCAGTACTTC. Translating it yields CASSQDPPSFLDEQYF.

Concerning this clonotype itself: One junction end does not reproduce the germline sequence, and a read error may be involved. The chain has TRBV2 and TRBJ2-5; perhaps TRBD2 as D (6 bases). CDR3 length equals 13 residues. Germline CDR1 and CDR2: SNHLY and FYNNEI. CDR3 region: CVSSDAGRETQYF. The CDR3 DNA follows: TGTGTCAGCAGTGACGCAGGGAGGGAGACCCAGTACTTC.

V is TRBV7-8 and J is TRBJ2-7, with TRBD2 matching 9 bases. The J call may be mistaken, given a closer DNA end match to TRBJ2-5. This CDR3 contains 17 residues. CDR1 is SGHVS and CDR2 is FQNEAQ in the germline V gene. This CDR3 is CASSLGLAELFQETQYF. CDR3 nucleotide sequence: TGTGCCAGCAGCTTAGGACTAGCGGAATTATTCCAAGAGACCCAGTACTTC.

V gene TRBV28 combines with J gene TRBJ2-7; a possible D gene is TRBD1 (5 bases). The CDR3 extends over 13 amino acids. CDR1 MDHEN and CDR2 SYDVKM come from the germline V gene. Trimming shortened V by 5 bases and J by 2 bases, and 10 bases separated the two germline ends. DNA for the CDR3: TGTGCCAGCAGTCCAGGGCCCCCCTACGAGCAGTACTTC. Protein product: CASSPGPPYEQYF.

The chain joins TRBV6-5 to TRBJ2-6; D ambiguous. The V gene lost 1 base and the J gene lost 0 bases, with 13 bases spanning the gap. Germline assignment: CDR1 MNHEY and CDR2 SVGAGI. This CDR3 has 18 amino acids. CDR3 amino acids: CASSYLSPRTSGANVLTF. CDR3 in DNA: TGTGCCAGCAGTTACTTATCCCCCAGGACCTCTGGGGCCAACGTCCTGACTTTC.

This clonotype has a handful of counts. The chain carries TRBV11-2 and TRBJ1-6; 7 bases align to TRBD1. The CDR3 sequence is 14 residues long. CDR1 is SGHAT and CDR2 is FQNNGV in the germline V gene. V lost 11 bases and J lost 10; bases outside the gene matches: 14. CDR3 DNA: TGTGCCGGCGCCAAGACAGGGAGAGGGTCACCCCTCCACTTT. This codes for CAGAKTGRGSPLHF.

This clonotype has a count of ten or more. The CDR3 spells CSVARQGIEQFF. In DNA form, the CDR3 reads TGCAGCGTCGCCAGACAGGGGATAGAACAGTTCTTC. The rearrangement joins TRBV29-1 to TRBJ2-1, with 8 nucleotides matching TRBD1. The CDR3 extends over 12 amino acids. Germline CDR1 SQVTM, CDR2 ANQGSEA. The J segment lost 13 bases and the V segment lost 6 bases, leaving 11 bases of the junction unmatched.

The chain combines TRBV6-2 or TRBV6-3 with TRBJ2-3; 8 positions match TRBD1. The CDR3 is 16 amino acids. From germline, CDR1 is MNHEY and CDR2 SVGEGT. V was pared by 5 bases and J by 3 bases, with 10 bases of the junction left unmatched. The CDR3 protein is CASSRRQGKETDTQYF. CDR3 DNA: TGTGCCAGCAGTCGGAGACAGGGGAAGGAAACAGATACGCAGTATTTT.

This clonotype has only a few counts. The chain combines TRBV9 with TRBJ2-1; 11 bases line up with TRBD1. CDR1 and CDR2 from the germline V gene are SGDLS and YYNGEE. Trimming took 7 bases from V and 7 from J; bases not matched to a gene: 1. CDR3 length equals 12 residues. The CDR3 bases are TGTGCCAGCGGACAGGGGGCGAATGAGCAGTTCTTC. This encodes CASGQGANEQFF.